This T cell receptor (beta chain) was profiled in a study of cytomegalovirus exposure and HLA in healthy donors. The sample holds a few counts of this clone. The germline V gene encodes CDR1 SGDLS and CDR2 YYNGEE. Trimming shortened V by 4 bases and J by 0 bases, and 12 bases separated the two germline ends. This CDR3 has 15 amino acids. PCR involved 60 Vbeta and 13 Jbeta primers. Repertoires were generated with immunoSEQ multiplex PCR, while TCRdb's copy carries only in-frame clones and drops some. Counted here are 100,000 to 150,000 clones, 78% occurring once; the ten biggest clones make up approximately 10%.

The sample comprised PBMCs. The chain uses TRBV9 and TRBJ2-3; weak D call: TRBD2 (5 bases). The sequence derives from a young man in good health and CMV-seropositive. The CDR3 loop reads CASSSHGKSTDTQYF. The CDR3 DNA sequence: TGTGCCAGCAGCTCTCACGGGAAAAGCACAGATACGCAGTATTTT.